A selection of T cell receptor beta chains follows, all from one sample in a study of monozygotic twins with inflammatory bowel disease. Each CDR3 protein gets one entry in TCRdb, which reprocessed the 5' RACE reads and gives no DNA. The sample's table shows some 200,000 distinct CDR3 sequences. The sequencing sample was made of blood. These receptors originate from a human donor with ulcerative colitis or Crohn's disease, or a healthy co-twin of an affected twin (not recorded which). CDR3s include the opening cysteine and the closing phenylalanine or tryptophan.

V gene	J gene	CDR3 protein
TRBV20-1	TRBJ2-1	CSAKTGIEQFF
TRBV12-3/TRBV12-4	TRBJ1-2	CASRPPGQGGYTF
TRBV4-2	TRBJ2-1	CASSQELRGHYNEQFF
TRBV9	TRBJ1-2	CASSPDENYGYTF
TRBV5-1	TRBJ2-1	CASSLRPSGVNNEQFF
TRBV12-5	TRBJ1-1	CASRREGAGTEAFF
TRBV25-1	TRBJ1-6	CASSEYQGTGSPLHF
TRBV5-1	TRBJ1-2	CASSDRGHYGYTF
TRBV2	TRBJ1-1	CASMEGPNTEAFF
TRBV11-2	TRBJ2-1	CASSFSSGWGNEQFF
TRBV12-3/TRBV12-4	TRBJ1-6	CASSWRENSPLHF
TRBV20-1	TRBJ2-7	CSALREAYEQYF
TRBV20-1	TRBJ2-1	CSATAGGLRDNEQFF
TRBV12-3/TRBV12-4	TRBJ1-5	CASSLRRGDQPQHF
TRBV6-1	TRBJ2-7	CASSKDPGRGYEQYF
TRBV27	TRBJ1-2	CASSARDTSANYGYTF
TRBV2	TRBJ1-1	CASGRQGNTEAFF
TRBV7-8	TRBJ2-3	CASSLPLLAGASTDTQYF
TRBV5-1	TRBJ2-3	CASSWDTTSTDTQYF
TRBV20-1	TRBJ1-6	CSARDRGSSPLHF
TRBV12-3/TRBV12-4	TRBJ1-4	CASSPRTGGNEKLFF
TRBV5-1	TRBJ1-6	CASSPQGGNGSPLHF
TRBV9	TRBJ2-1	CASAPGNSYNEQFF
TRBV5-1	TRBJ2-4	CASSRDQTGIKNIQYF
TRBV25-1	TRBJ2-1	CASTRGGRVDEQFF
TRBV10-3	TRBJ2-1	CAIGGLAGSYNEQFF
TRBV6-5	TRBJ2-7	CASSYSGIRSYEQYF
TRBV27	TRBJ2-3	CASSLSQSLAGLTDTQYF
TRBV19	TRBJ2-2	CASSPLRGRTGELFF
TRBV7-2	TRBJ2-3	CASSNPRTSGGGTQYF
TRBV6-1	TRBJ2-7	CASSERGTTYEQYF
TRBV6-4	TRBJ2-3	CASSVRVGDTQYF
TRBV12-3/TRBV12-4	TRBJ2-5	CASSSLDETQYF
TRBV11-2	TRBJ2-3	CASSQGLVAGSDTQYF
TRBV20-1	TRBJ1-2	CSARRTGAAPNYGYTF
TRBV6-2/TRBV6-3	TRBJ2-5	CASSSSGTVSETQYF
TRBV5-1	TRBJ1-1	CVSSLAPGTAITEAFF
TRBV15	TRBJ2-5	CATSRGTSGRAQETQYF
TRBV5-6	TRBJ1-5	CASSFSGRDQPQHF
TRBV20-1	TRBJ2-7	CSARGTGQGTREQYF
TRBV6-2/TRBV6-3	TRBJ2-1	CASRLAGGLLNEQFF
TRBV6-2/TRBV6-3	TRBJ1-5	CASSPLLGTSMGFSNQPQHF
TRBV7-3	TRBJ2-2	CASSLTLSDESSF
TRBV2	TRBJ2-1	CASSKPLTPGKVNEQFF
TRBV30	TRBJ2-3	CAWGGIGGTDTQYF